The T cell receptor beta chain under discussion was sequenced for a study of response to subunit inactivated influenza vaccine. Study results and caveats: Each seasonal influenza vaccination recruits few new T cells, the authors suggested.

The germline gives CDR1 SQVTM, CDR2 ANQGSEA. The CDR3 runs 12 residues. V dropped 4 bases and J dropped 2 bases, with 9 bases sitting between them. On this clonotype: The antigen is undetermined.

Via MiXCR, TCRdb re-called the RT-PCR reads, giving one row per CDR3 protein. Of about 700,000 distinct CDR3 sequences listed, 11% to 15% are singletons. The TCR was taken from a man in his forties or fifties who received an inactivated influenza vaccine. The sample here was PBMCs from blood, taken roughly 15 days before vaccination. This chain uses TRBV29-1 with TRBJ2-7, with D perhaps TRBD1 (5 bases). The CDR3 region has the DNA TGCAGCGTTGGACAGAATACCTACGAGCAGTACTTC. Translated: CSVGQNTYEQYF.